The present entry profiles one T cell receptor beta chain with its context. V shed 5 bases, J shed 7 bases, and the junction held 9 bases outside the gene matches. This CDR3 is built from 13 residues. The germline V gene has CDR1 SQVTM and CDR2 ANQGSEA. Authors' analysis steps: Estimated nucleated cell counts came from reference gene primer amplification. Some clones are missing from TCRdb's copy, which holds only in-frame ones; the method was immunoSEQ multiplex PCR. The DNA gave D and trimming, while V, J and clone size come from that table. Of 150,000 or so clones listed, about 80% were seen once; the top ten hold around 2.9%. This specimen belongs to a study of blood T cell repertoires in COVID-19.

Sequenced material: PBMCs or T cells enriched from blood (not recorded which). The V and J genes are TRBV29-1 and TRBJ1-1, with 8 bases lining up with TRBD1. The TCR comes from a woman in her forties or fifties who had recovered from COVID-19. The CDR3 DNA is TGCAGCGTTCCGACAGGGGAAGGAGGTGAAGCTTTCTTT. Translation gives CSVPTGEGGEAFF.